The 10 T cell receptor beta chains below all came from one sample that was sequenced in a study of cytomegalovirus exposure and HLA in healthy donors. Researchers ran the PCR with 60 Vbeta and 13 Jbeta primers. TCRdb keeps only in-frame clones here, not all; method: immunoSEQ multiplex PCR. The repertoire holds about 130,000 clones, with 83% as singletons. Sequenced: PBMCs. Receptors were obtained from a woman in her forties in good health and CMV-seropositive.

The CDR3 sequence is CASSQDTHGTQYF. The DNA for the CDR3 is TGTGCCAGCAGCCAAGACACCCACGGGACGCAGTATTTT. The chain carries TRBV14 and TRBJ2-3; D is uncertain. Trimming removed 0 bases at V and 9 bases at J, with 10 bases between. Germline-derived CDR1 and CDR2 are SGHDN and FVKESK. The CDR3 sequence is 13 residues long.

The chain has TRBV19 and TRBJ2-7, with TRBD2 matching 8 bases. The CDR3 consists of 15 residues. J lost 3 bases, V lost 5 bases, and 9 bases had no gene match. Germline-derived CDR1 and CDR2 are LNHDA and SQIVND (reference sequence). The CDR3 here is CASSRGGGEGYEQYF. The CDR3 DNA reads as TGTGCCAGTAGTCGGGGGGGAGGGGAGGGCTACGAGCAGTACTTC. The variable domain in full, completed from reference TRBV19 and TRBJ2-7, reads DGGITQSPKYLFRKEGQNVTLSCEQNLNHDAMYWYRQDPGQGLRLIYYSQIVNDFQKGDIAEGYSVSREKKESFPLTVTSAQKNPTAFYLCASSRGGGEGYEQYFGPGTRLTVT.

The rearrangement links TRBV5-1 to TRBJ1-1; no clear D. The CDR3 consists of 14 residues. Germline V gives CDR1 SGHRS, CDR2 YFSETQ. Trimming removed 2 bases at V and 3 bases at J, with 11 bases between. CDR3 nucleotide sequence: TGCGCCAGCAGCTTCTCCGGGAAACACACTGAAGCTTTCTTT. Encoded protein: CASSFSGKHTEAFF.

This clone was seen once. The chain employs TRBV18 and TRBJ1-1; D is unresolved. The V gene lost 6 bases and the J gene lost 3 bases, with 17 bases spanning the gap. The CDR3 extends over 15 amino acids. The germline V gene encodes CDR1 KGHSH and CDR2 LQKENI. CDR3: CASSLLGEGYTEAFF. CDR3 DNA: TGTGCCAGCTCCCTCCTGGGCGAGGGCTACACTGAAGCTTTCTTT.

This clone has only a few counts. This chain connects TRBV30 to TRBJ2-2; D uncertain. V was shortened by 0 bases and J by 6 bases, with 11 bases between the two germline ends. This CDR3 has 14 residues. Germline values: CDR1 GTSNPN, CDR2 SVGIG (reference sequence). The CDR3 sequence: CAWSVDRVAGELFF. In DNA form, the CDR3 reads TGTGCCTGGAGTGTTGACCGGGTTGCCGGGGAGCTGTTTTTT.

The J gene is TRBJ2-5, the V gene TRBV10-2; TRBD2 matches at 7 bases. This CDR3 is built from 15 residues. Germline V gene sequence: CDR1 WSHSY, CDR2 SAAADI. The trim removed 5 bases at V and 2 bases at J, leaving 8 bases unmatched. CDR3 residues: CASSTSGVAQETQYF. The CDR3 DNA sequence: TGCGCCAGCAGTACGAGCGGGGTCGCGCAAGAGACCCAGTACTTC.

The V gene is TRBV25-1, the J gene TRBJ1-3; D perhaps matches TRBD1 (6 bases). The CDR3 has 12 residues. V was clipped by 5 bases and J by 6 bases, with 8 bases between them. The germline V gene encodes CDR1 MGHDK and CDR2 SYGVNS. CDR3 DNA: TGTGCCAGCAGTCGGACAGTAAACACCATATATTTT. Encoded protein: CASSRTVNTIYF. Using reference TRBV25-1 and TRBJ1-3 for the parts outside the CDR3, the full variable domain is EADIYQTPRYLVIGTGKKITLECSQTMGHDKMYWYQQDPGMELHLIHYSYGVNSTEKGDLSSESTVSRIRTEHFPLTLESARPSHTSQYLCASSRTVNTIYFGEGSWLTVV.

V is TRBV25-1 and J is TRBJ2-1, with D possibly matching TRBD2 (7 bases). V was clipped by 3 bases and J by 3 bases, with 15 bases between them. Germline assignment: CDR1 MGHDK and CDR2 SYGVNS. The CDR3 runs to 16 residues. The CDR3 DNA follows: TGTGCCAGCAGTGATGGGGGGGCAGGCCACTACAATGAGCAGTTCTTC. This translates into CASSDGGAGHYNEQFF.

The J gene is TRBJ1-1, the V gene TRBV30; D unclear. The CDR3 extends over 13 amino acids. Trimming took 4 bases from V and 4 from J, leaving 13 bases between them. The germline V gene has CDR1 GTSNPN and CDR2 SVGIG (reference sequence). Here the CDR3 DNA reads TGTGCCTGGACCAGGTTTGGGAGCACTGAAGCTTTCTTT. It translates to CAWTRFGSTEAFF.

In this sample, this clone turned up a few times. This rearrangement joins TRBV7-9 to TRBJ2-3; 11 nucleotides agree with TRBD2. The V gene end was trimmed by 6 bases and the J gene end by 1 base; junction bases not matched to a gene: 9. CDR1 is SEHNR and CDR2 is FQNEAQ in the germline V gene (reference sequence). The CDR3 loop spans 17 amino acids. CDR3 loop: CASSPRRLAGRTDTQYF. The DNA of the CDR3 is TGTGCCAGCAGTCCAAGAAGACTAGCGGGGCGCACAGATACGCAGTATTTT. Full variable domain (outside the CDR3, taken from reference TRBV7-9 and TRBJ2-3): DTGVSQNPRHKITKRGQNVTFRCDPISEHNRLYWYRQTLGQGPEFLTYFQNEAQLEKSRLLSDRFSAERPKGSFSTLEIQRTEQGDSAMYLCASSPRRLAGRTDTQYFGPGTRLTVL.